The present TCR beta chain was sequenced within a study of T cells in Graves' hyperthyroidism and ophthalmopathy. RNA transcripts were the template for amplifying TCR beta CDR3 regions. First-round RT-PCR targeting the TCR CDR3 was performed with the HTBI primer set. TCRdb analysed the multiplex PCR reads with MiXCR anew, one entry per CDR3 protein. The repertoire has approximately 640,000 distinct CDR3 sequences, roughly 17% of them found once; the top ten carry around 16%. V trimming: 6 bases; J trimming: 0 bases; junction bases outside the gene matches: 13. CDR3 size: 19 residues. From germline, CDR1 is SNHLY and CDR2 FYNNEI. It was considered stable Graves' hyperthyroidism when ophthalmopathy did not progress within 18 months. Subjects aged 18 to 65 presented with newly diagnosed hyperthyroidism of less than 2 months' duration. Not enrolled were patients with uncontrolled infection, other autoimmune disease, pregnancy or lactation.

The TCR sequence derives from a man aged 50 to 60 with Graves' hyperthyroidism. The gene calls are TRBV2 and TRBJ2-5, with TRBD2 matching over 13 bases. Sequenced input: blood. In DNA, the CDR3 is TGTGCCAGCAGGGCCGGGACTAGCGGGACGAGCCCGTACCAAGAGACCCAGTACTTC. It translates to CASRAGTSGTSPYQETQYF.